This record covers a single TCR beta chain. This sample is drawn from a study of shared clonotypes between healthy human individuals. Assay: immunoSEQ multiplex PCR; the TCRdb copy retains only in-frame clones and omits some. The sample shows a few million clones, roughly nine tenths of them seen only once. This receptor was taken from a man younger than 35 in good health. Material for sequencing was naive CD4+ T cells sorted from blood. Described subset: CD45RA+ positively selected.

CDR3 in DNA: TGTGCCAGCAGCTCCGTAAGCGGGAGCTACTACGAGCAGTACTTC. Residues: CASSSVSGSYYEQYF. The J gene is TRBJ2-7, the V gene TRBV5-5; 8 nucleotides match TRBD2. The V segment lost 3 bases and the J segment 3 bases; nucleotides outside the gene matches: 8. The length of the CDR3 is 15 residues. Germline loops: CDR1 SGHKS, CDR2 YYEKEE (reference sequence).